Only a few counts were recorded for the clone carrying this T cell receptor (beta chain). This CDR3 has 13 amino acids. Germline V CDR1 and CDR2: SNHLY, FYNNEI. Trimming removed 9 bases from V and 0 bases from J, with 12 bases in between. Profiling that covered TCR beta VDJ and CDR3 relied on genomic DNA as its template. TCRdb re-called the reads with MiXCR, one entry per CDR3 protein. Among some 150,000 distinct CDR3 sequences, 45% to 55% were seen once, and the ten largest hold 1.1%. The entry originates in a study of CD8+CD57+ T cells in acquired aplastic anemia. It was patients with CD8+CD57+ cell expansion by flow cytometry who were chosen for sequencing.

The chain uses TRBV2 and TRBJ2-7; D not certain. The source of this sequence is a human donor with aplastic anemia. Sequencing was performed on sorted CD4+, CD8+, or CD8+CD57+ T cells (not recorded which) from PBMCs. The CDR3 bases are TGTGCCAGTTCGACCCTAAGCTCCTACGAGCAGTACTTC. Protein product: CASSTLSSYEQYF.